Each of the 9 T cell receptor beta chains below was sequenced from the same sample in a study of T cells in Graves' hyperthyroidism and ophthalmopathy. The CDR3 regions of TCR beta were amplified from RNA transcripts. TCR CDR3 regions were first amplified by RT-PCR with HTBI primers. MiXCR was run by TCRdb on the multiplex PCR reads, yielding one entry per CDR3 protein. Seen here are 300,000 to 450,000 distinct CDR3 sequences, 15% to 17% observed once, and the top ten hold 25% to 35%. Sequenced material: blood. Every receptor here comes from a woman aged 18-30 years with Graves' hyperthyroidism that later progressed to Graves' ophthalmopathy.

V gene TRBV6-5 combines with J gene TRBJ1-1; a possible D gene is TRBD1 (6 bases). The CDR3 has 16 amino acids. Germline CDR1 and CDR2: MNHEY and SVGAGI. V lost 0 bases and J 3 bases, leaving 14 bases between the germline ends. The CDR3 spells CASSYSSRGGDTEAFF. The CDR3 nucleotides are TGTGCCAGCAGTTACTCAAGCAGGGGAGGGGACACTGAAGCTTTCTTT.

The rearrangement uses TRBV19 and TRBJ2-7, with TRBD1 matching over 9 bases. V shed 3 bases and J 6 bases; nucleotides not matched to a gene: 18. The CDR3 is 18 amino acids. Germline assignment: CDR1 LNHDA and CDR2 SQIVND (reference sequence). The CDR3 DNA is TGTGCCAGTAGTATGACCTGGAGTTACGGACAGGGGAAGGTCGAGCAGTACTTC. It encodes CASSMTWSYGQGKVEQYF.

This clonotype has only a few counts. The gene calls are TRBV4-1 and TRBJ2-1, with D tentatively TRBD1 (5 bases). Germline lookup yields CDR1 MGHRA and CDR2 YSYEKL. Trimming took 0 bases from V and 0 from J, leaving 15 bases between them. The CDR3 spans 18 residues. CDR3 coding DNA: TGCGCCAGCAGCCAAGATCCGCAGGGAACGATCTCCTACAATGAGCAGTTCTTC. This codes for CASSQDPQGTISYNEQFF.

This clonotype has at least ten counts. The chain is built from TRBV27 and TRBJ2-7; the D gene is possibly TRBD2 (5 bases). Germline values: CDR1 MNHEY, CDR2 SMNVEV (reference sequence). The CDR3 loop spans 16 amino acids. The V gene lost 5 bases and the J gene lost 2 bases, with 19 bases spanning the gap. The CDR3 DNA sequence: TGTGCCAGCAGTCAAACATTGAGTAAAGCGGCCTACGAGCAGTACTTC. This translates into CASSQTLSKAAYEQYF.

This clonotype was recorded at least ten times. This chain connects TRBV28 to TRBJ2-5; 8 bases are shared with TRBD1. The CDR3 is made up of 15 amino acids. V lost 6 bases to trimming and J lost 4 bases; unmatched junction nucleotides: 10. Germline CDR1 MDHEN, CDR2 SYDVKM. The CDR3 DNA sequence: TGTGCCAGCAGCCTCGGACAGGGACGAGGAGAGACCCAGTACTTC. Translation gives CASSLGQGRGETQYF.

This clonotype was observed at least ten times. The chain couples TRBV11-3 to TRBJ1-1; 7 bases match TRBD1. In germline, CDR1 is SGHNT, CDR2 YENEEA. CDR3 length: 17 amino acids. After removal of 2 bases from V and 0 bases from J, the junction contained 9 bases not matched to a gene. The CDR3 loop is CASSLSQGDSMNTEAFF. The CDR3 DNA sequence: TGTGCCAGCAGCTTAAGCCAGGGGGACTCGATGAACACTGAAGCTTTCTTT.

Ten or more counts support this clonotype. This chain uses TRBV28 with TRBJ1-2, with TRBD1 matching 8 bases. Germline V gene sequence: CDR1 MDHEN, CDR2 SYDVKM. The CDR3 totals 16 residues. After removal of 5 bases from V and 4 bases from J, the junction contained 12 bases not matched to a gene. CDR3 in DNA: TGTGCCAGCAGTCCTGCAGGGGGCCAAACCATCTATGGCTACACCTTC. This codes for CASSPAGGQTIYGYTF.

This clonotype came up once. A read error may account for a junction end that differs from germline. This chain connects TRBV12-3 or TRBV12-4 to TRBJ2-2; D may correspond to TRBD1 or TRBD2 (5 bases each). This CDR3 spans 14 amino acids. As DNA, the CDR3 is TGTGCCAACAGTAGGGGAGCTAACACCGGGGAGCTGTTTTTT. Translating gives CANSRGANTGELFF.

This clonotype was found many times. The rearrangement links TRBV28 to TRBJ2-7; the D is unclear. CDR1 MDHEN and CDR2 SYDVKM come from the germline V gene. V shed 8 bases and J shed 2 bases, with 7 bases lying between them. The CDR3 runs to 11 residues. CDR3 loop: CASWAPYEQYF. CDR3 nucleotides: TGTGCCAGCTGGGCACCCTACGAGCAGTACTTC.